The clone carrying this T cell receptor (beta chain) was detected ten times or more. The entry originates in a study of identical twins. Every sampled donor was Caucasian and healthy. TCRdb re-called the 5' RACE reads with MiXCR, one entry per CDR3 protein. This table holds about 890,000 distinct CDR3 sequences, 9% to 15% found once. The CDR3 loop spans 17 amino acids. Another study also made use of these data, one on yellow fever vaccine responses in identical twins.

This chain links TRBV21-1 with TRBJ2-1; the D call of TRBD2 is as the table states it, not checked on the DNA. TRBV21-1 is described as a pseudogene. Sequencing used PBMCs. This receptor was obtained from a woman aged 18-29 years in good health. CDR3 in DNA: TGTGCCAGCAGCAAACTGTTACTAGCGGGAGAGTCGAATGAGCAGTTCTTC. Residues: CASSKLLLAGESNEQFF.